The source of this T cell receptor beta chain is a study of blood T cell repertoires in COVID-19. Study at large: PBMCs, B-cell-depleted T cells, or T cells were the source of the cDNA or gDNA that made up the material.

The J segment lost 4 bases and the V segment lost 5 bases, leaving 5 bases of the junction unmatched. The CDR3 is made up of 13 amino acids. Germline CDR1 LNHDA, CDR2 SQIVND (reference sequence). Sequencing used immunoSEQ multiplex PCR; TCRdb keeps in-frame clones, though not all of them. The repertoire holds over 300,000 clones, with around 90% as singletons. The rearrangement links TRBV19 to TRBJ2-7, with 7 positions matching TRBD1. The sequenced sample consisted of peripheral blood. The sequence was collected from a man aged 18 to 30 with active or convalescent COVID-19. The CDR3 reads CASSEGQQYEQYF. CDR3 nucleotide sequence: TGTGCCAGTAGTGAGGGACAGCAATACGAGCAGTACTTC.